These 2 T cell receptor beta chains originate from one sample sequenced in a study of vaccination and CD4 T cells after COVID-19. Oncomine TCR Beta short-read sequencing was applied to DNA from cultured CD4+ T cells. TCRdb reprocessed the PCR reads via MiXCR and lists one record per CDR3 protein. Of 17,000 or so distinct CDR3 sequences in the sample, less than 50% are singletons; the top ten hold approximately 7%. Their antigens are not known. Stated treatment: 10-day PBMC culture with coronavirus spike peptide pools or control peptides (ViraFEST assay). Source: CD4+ T cells from blood, cultured in vitro, taken after SARS-CoV-2 vaccination. The source is a human donor who had recovered from COVID-19.

J is TRBJ1-5 and V is TRBV6-2 or TRBV6-3; unclear D gene. Germline values: CDR1 MNHEY, CDR2 SVGEGT. V lost 0 bases and J 0 bases, leaving 6 bases between the germline ends. The CDR3 loop spans 15 amino acids. CDR3 region: CASSYSYASNQPQHF. CDR3 in DNA: TGTGCCAGCAGTTACTCATACGCTAGCAATCAGCCCCAGCATTTT.

In this sample, this clonotype turned up a few times. CDR3: CASSLGLNSPLHF. The CDR3 DNA follows: TGTGCCAGCAGCTTGGGTCTTAATTCACCCCTCCACTTT. The rearrangement uses TRBV11-2 and TRBJ1-6; D remains ambiguous. Germline assignment: CDR1 SGHAT and CDR2 FQNNGV. V dropped 3 bases and J dropped 6 bases, with 6 bases sitting between them. The CDR3 contains 13 residues.